Below are 6 T cell receptor beta chains sequenced from a single sample in a study of human thymus T cells. The source of the thymus tissue was resections taken during corrective heart surgery. TCRdb's copy holds only in-frame clones and misses some; the assay was immunoSEQ multiplex PCR. The repertoire holds roughly 120,000 clones, with around 96% as singletons. The sample taken for sequencing was thymus tissue. These receptors all come from a boy under two years old with a congenital heart defect but otherwise immunologically healthy.

The J gene is TRBJ2-3, the V gene TRBV7-9; D is unresolved. The germline gives CDR1 SEHNR, CDR2 FQNEAQ (reference sequence). V lost 5 bases and J 2 bases, leaving 14 bases between the germline ends. The CDR3 is 15 residues long. The CDR3 here is CASSRGEGYTDTQYF. CDR3 bases: TGTGCCAGCAGCCGAGGAGAAGGGTACACAGATACGCAGTATTTT.

The genes are TRBV15 and TRBJ2-1; 7 bases line up with TRBD2. CDR3 length equals 18 residues. After removal of 0 bases from V and 5 bases from J, the junction contained 13 bases not matched to a gene. Germline CDR1 is LNHNV and CDR2 is YYDKDF (reference sequence). CDR3 residues: CATSRDNRRGYRNNEQFF. CDR3 DNA: TGTGCCACCAGCAGAGATAACCGGCGGGGGTATCGTAACAATGAGCAGTTCTTC.

This clone was seen once. This chain links TRBV4-2 with TRBJ2-2; no firm D call. CDR1 is LGHNA, CDR2 YNFKEQ, per germline. The germline V and J ends were trimmed by 0 bases and 5 bases, with 1 base remaining between them. CDR3 size: 12 residues. The CDR3 nucleotides read TGTGCCAGCAGCCAAGAAACCGGGGAGCTGTTTTTT. It is translated as CASSQETGELFF.

V usage is TRBV6-6 and J usage is TRBJ2-3, with a tentative D call TRBD2 (5 bases). The CDR3 length is 14 residues. The V gene lost 7 bases and the J gene lost 3 bases, with 14 bases spanning the gap. Germline V lookup: CDR1 MNHNY, CDR2 SVGAGI (reference sequence). Written as DNA, the CDR3 is TGTGCCAGCACCCTAGCCCGGGTAACAGATACGCAGTATTTT. Protein sequence: CASTLARVTDTQYF.

V and J are TRBV30 and TRBJ2-7; 7 bases match TRBD2. J gave up 3 bases and V 3 bases, and 8 bases lay outside the gene matches. Germline assignment: CDR1 GTSNPN and CDR2 SVGIG (reference sequence). The CDR3 is 14 amino acids. The CDR3: CAWRSGGKNYEQYF. Written as DNA, the CDR3 is TGTGCCTGGAGATCGGGGGGAAAGAACTACGAGCAGTACTTC.

The chain carries TRBV4-3 and TRBJ2-6; 9 nucleotides match TRBD1. The CDR3 length is 19 residues. In germline, CDR1 is LGHNA, CDR2 YSLEER. J lost 0 bases, V lost 3 bases, and 9 bases had no gene match. CDR3 nucleotides: TGCGCCAGCAGCCAGTGGACAACAGGGGGCCACTCTGGGGCCAACGTCCTGACTTTC. Its protein product is CASSQWTTGGHSGANVLTF.